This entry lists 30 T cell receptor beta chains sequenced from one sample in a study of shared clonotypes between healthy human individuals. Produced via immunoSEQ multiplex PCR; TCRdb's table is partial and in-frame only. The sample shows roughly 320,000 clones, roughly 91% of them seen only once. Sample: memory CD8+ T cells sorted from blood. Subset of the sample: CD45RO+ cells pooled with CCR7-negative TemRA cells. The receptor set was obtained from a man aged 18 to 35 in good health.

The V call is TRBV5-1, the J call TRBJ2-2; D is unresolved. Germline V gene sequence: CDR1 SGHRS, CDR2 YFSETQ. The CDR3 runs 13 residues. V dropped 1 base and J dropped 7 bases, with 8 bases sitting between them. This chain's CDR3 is CASSLLRDGELFF. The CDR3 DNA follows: TGCGCCAGCAGCTTGTTAAGGGACGGGGAGCTGTTTTTT.

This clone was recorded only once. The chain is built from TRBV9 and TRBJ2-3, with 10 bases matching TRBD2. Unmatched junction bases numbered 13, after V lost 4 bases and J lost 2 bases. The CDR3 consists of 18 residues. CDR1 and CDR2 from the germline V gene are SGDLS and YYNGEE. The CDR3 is CASSLNPGTSESTDTQYF. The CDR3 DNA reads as TGTGCCAGCAGCCTGAATCCGGGGACTAGCGAATCCACAGATACGCAGTATTTT. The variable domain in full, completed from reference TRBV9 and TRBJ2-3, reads DSGVTQTPKHLITATGQRVTLRCSPRSGDLSVYWYQQSLDQGLQFLIQYYNGEERAKGNILERFSAQQFPDLHSELNLSSLELGDSALYFCASSLNPGTSESTDTQYFGPGTRLTVL.

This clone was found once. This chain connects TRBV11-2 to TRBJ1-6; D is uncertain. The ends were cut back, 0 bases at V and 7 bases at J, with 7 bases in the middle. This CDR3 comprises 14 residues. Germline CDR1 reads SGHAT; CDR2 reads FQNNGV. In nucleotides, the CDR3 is TGTGCCAGCAGCTTAGATGGGGTCAATTCACCCCTCCACTTT. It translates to CASSLDGVNSPLHF.

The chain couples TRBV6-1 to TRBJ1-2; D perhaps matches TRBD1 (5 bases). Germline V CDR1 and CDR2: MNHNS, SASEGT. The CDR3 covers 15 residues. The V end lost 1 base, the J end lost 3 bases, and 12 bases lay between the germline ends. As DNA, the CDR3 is TGTGCCAGCAGTGAAGGGGCAGGGTGGGACTATGGCTACACCTTC. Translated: CASSEGAGWDYGYTF.

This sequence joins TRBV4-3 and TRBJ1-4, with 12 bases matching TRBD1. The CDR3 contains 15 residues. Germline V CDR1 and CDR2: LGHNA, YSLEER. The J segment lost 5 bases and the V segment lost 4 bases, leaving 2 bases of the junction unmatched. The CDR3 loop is CASSRGTGGNEKLFF. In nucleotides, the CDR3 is TGCGCCAGCAGCCGCGGGACAGGGGGCAATGAAAAACTGTTTTTT.

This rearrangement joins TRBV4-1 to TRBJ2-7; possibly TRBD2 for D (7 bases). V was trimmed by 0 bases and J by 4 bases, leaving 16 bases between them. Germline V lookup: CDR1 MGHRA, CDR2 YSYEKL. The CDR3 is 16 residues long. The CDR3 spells CASSQDFGEGHYEQYF. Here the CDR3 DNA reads TGCGCCAGCAGCCAAGATTTCGGGGAGGGACATTACGAGCAGTACTTC.

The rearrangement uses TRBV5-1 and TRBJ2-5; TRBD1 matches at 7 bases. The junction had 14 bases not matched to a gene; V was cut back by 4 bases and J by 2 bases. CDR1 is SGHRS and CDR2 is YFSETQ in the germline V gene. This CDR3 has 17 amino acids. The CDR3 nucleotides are TGCGCCAGCAGCCCGGGGACAGCGCCTCCGCTTCAAGAGACCCAGTACTTC. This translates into CASSPGTAPPLQETQYF.

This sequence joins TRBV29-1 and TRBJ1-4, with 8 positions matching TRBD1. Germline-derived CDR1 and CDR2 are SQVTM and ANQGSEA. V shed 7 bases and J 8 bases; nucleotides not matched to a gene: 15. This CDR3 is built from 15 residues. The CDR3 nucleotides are TGCAGCGCCGAAGTACAGGGGGATGATCGGGAAAAACTGTTTTTT. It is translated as CSAEVQGDDREKLFF.

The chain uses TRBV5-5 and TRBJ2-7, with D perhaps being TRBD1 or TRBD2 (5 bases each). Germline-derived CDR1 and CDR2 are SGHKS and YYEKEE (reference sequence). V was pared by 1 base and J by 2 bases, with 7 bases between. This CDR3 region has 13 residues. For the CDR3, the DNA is TGTGCCAGCAGCTTGAAGGGACCCTACGAGCAGTACTTC. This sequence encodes CASSLKGPYEQYF.

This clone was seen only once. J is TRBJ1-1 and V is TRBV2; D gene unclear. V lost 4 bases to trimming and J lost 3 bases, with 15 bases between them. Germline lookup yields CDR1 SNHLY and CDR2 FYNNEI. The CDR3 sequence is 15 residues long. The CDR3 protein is CASSGEFETYTEAFF. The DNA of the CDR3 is TGTGCCAGCAGTGGGGAGTTCGAAACCTACACTGAAGCTTTCTTT.

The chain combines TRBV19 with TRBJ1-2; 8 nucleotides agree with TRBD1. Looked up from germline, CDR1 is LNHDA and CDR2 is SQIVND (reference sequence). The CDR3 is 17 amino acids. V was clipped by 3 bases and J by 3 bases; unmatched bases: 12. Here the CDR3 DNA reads TGTGCCAGTAGTATGGCCACGGACAGGGAAGGGGACTATGGCTACACCTTC. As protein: CASSMATDREGDYGYTF.

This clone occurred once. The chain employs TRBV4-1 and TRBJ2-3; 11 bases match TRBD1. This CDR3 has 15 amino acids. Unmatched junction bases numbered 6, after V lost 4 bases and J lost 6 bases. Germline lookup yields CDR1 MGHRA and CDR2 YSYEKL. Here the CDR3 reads CASSPWTGGADTQYF. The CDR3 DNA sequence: TGCGCCAGCAGCCCCTGGACAGGGGGCGCGGATACGCAGTATTTT.

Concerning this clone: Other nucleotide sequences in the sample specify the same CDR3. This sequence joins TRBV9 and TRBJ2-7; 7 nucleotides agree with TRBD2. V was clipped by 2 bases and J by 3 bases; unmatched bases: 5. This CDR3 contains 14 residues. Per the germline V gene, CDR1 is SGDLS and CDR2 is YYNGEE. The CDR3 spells CASSVGGLNYEQYF. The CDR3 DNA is TGTGCCAGCAGCGTCGGGGGGTTAAACTACGAGCAGTACTTC. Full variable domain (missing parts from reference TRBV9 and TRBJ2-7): DSGVTQTPKHLITATGQRVTLRCSPRSGDLSVYWYQQSLDQGLQFLIQYYNGEERAKGNILERFSAQQFPDLHSELNLSSLELGDSALYFCASSVGGLNYEQYFGPGTRLTVT.

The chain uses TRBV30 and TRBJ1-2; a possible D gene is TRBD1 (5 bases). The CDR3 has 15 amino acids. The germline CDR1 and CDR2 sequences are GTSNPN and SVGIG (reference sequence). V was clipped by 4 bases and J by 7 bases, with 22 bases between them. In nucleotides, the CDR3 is TGTGCCTGGATCGAACTCGGGGGGAGTGACTTTGGCTACACCTTC. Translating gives CAWIELGGSDFGYTF.

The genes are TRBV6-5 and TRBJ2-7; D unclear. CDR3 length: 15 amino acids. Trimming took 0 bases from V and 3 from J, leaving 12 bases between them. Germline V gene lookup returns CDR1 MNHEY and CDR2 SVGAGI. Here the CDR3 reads CASSYSNLVYYEQYF. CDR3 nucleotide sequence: TGTGCCAGCAGTTACTCGAATTTAGTTTACTACGAGCAGTACTTC.

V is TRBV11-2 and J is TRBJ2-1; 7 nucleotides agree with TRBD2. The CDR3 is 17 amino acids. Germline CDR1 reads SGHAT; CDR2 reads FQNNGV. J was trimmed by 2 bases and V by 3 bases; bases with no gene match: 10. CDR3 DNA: TGTGCCAGCAGCTTCAATTCCGGGAGGAGAACCTACAATGAGCAGTTCTTC. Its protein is CASSFNSGRRTYNEQFF.

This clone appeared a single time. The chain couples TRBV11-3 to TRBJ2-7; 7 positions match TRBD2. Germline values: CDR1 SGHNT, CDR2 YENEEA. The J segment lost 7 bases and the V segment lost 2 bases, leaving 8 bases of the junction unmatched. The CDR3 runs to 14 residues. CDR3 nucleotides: TGTGCCAGCAGCTTACGGAATTCAGCGGGAGAGCAGTACTTC. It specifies CASSLRNSAGEQYF.

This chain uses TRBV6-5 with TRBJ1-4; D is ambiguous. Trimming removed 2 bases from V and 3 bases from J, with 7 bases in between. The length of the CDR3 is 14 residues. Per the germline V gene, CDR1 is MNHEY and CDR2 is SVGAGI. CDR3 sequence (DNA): TGTGCCAGCAGTTACACCATCTCTAATGAAAAACTGTTTTTT. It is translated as CASSYTISNEKLFF.

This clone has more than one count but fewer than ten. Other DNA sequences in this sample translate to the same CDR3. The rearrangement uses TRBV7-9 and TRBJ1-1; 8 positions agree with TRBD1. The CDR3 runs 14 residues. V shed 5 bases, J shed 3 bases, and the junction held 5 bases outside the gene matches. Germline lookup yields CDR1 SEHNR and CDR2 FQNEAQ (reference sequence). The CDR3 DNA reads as TGTGCCAGCAGCCCAACAGGGGGGGACACTGAAGCTTTCTTT. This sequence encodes CASSPTGGDTEAFF.

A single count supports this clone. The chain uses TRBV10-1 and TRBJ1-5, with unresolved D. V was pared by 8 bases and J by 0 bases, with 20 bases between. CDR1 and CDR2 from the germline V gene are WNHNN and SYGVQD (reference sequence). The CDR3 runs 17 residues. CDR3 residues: CASPWTPLVYSNQPQHF. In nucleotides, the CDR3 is TGCGCCAGCCCGTGGACGCCCTTGGTATATAGCAATCAGCCCCAGCATTTT.

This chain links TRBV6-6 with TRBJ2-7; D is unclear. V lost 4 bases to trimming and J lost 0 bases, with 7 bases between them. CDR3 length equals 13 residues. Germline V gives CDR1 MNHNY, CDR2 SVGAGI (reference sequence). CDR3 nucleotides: TGTGCCAGCAGTTCCAGAGTCTCCTACGAGCAGTACTTC. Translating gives CASSSRVSYEQYF.

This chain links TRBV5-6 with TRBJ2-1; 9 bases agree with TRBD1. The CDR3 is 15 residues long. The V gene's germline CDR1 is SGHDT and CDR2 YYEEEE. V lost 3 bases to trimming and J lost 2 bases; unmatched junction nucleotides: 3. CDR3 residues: CASSSGQGPYNEQFF. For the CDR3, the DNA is TGTGCCAGCAGCTCGGGACAGGGACCCTACAATGAGCAGTTCTTC.

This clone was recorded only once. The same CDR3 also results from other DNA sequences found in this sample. The CDR3 DNA follows: TGTGCCAGCAGTTACTCGGGGGGATCCTACGAGCAGTACTTC. Amino acid sequence: CASSYSGGSYEQYF. The chain has TRBV6-6 and TRBJ2-7; a possible D gene is TRBD2 (6 bases). This CDR3 has 14 amino acids. The V end was cut by 0 bases, the J end by 1 base, with 7 bases between. The V gene's germline CDR1 is MNHNY and CDR2 SVGAGI (reference sequence).

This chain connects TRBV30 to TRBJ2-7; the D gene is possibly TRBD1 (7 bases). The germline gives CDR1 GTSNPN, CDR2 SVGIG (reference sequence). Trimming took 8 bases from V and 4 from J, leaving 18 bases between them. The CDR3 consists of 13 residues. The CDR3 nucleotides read TGTGCCGGGGAGGACAGGAGACCTTACGAGCAGTACTTC. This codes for CAGEDRRPYEQYF. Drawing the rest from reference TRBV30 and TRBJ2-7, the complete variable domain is SQTIHQWPATLVQPVGSPLSLECTVEGTSNPNLYWYRQAAGRGLQLLFYSVGIGQISSEVPQNLSASRPQDRQFILSSKKLLLSDSGFYLCAGEDRRPYEQYFGPGTRLTVT.

CDR3 DNA sequence: TGTGCCAGCAGTTACCGAGAGACCCCGAACACTGAAGCTTTCTTT. Translated, it gives CASSYRETPNTEAFF. The chain uses TRBV6-5 and TRBJ1-1; D remains ambiguous. Per the germline V gene, CDR1 is MNHEY and CDR2 is SVGAGI. CDR3 length equals 15 residues. Between the trimmed V and J ends, which lost 2 bases and 1 base, there was a span of 11 bases.

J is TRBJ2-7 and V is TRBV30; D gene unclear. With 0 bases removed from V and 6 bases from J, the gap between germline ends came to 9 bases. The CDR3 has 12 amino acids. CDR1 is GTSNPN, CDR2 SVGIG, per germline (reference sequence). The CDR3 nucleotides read TGTGCCTGGAGTGTTCGAGACGTCGAGCAGTACTTC. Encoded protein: CAWSVRDVEQYF.

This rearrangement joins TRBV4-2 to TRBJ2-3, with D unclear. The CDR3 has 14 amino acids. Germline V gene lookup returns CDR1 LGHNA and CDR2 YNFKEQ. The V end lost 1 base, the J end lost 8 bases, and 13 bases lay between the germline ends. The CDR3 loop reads CASSQATAQTTQYF. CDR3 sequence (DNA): TGTGCCAGCAGCCAAGCTACAGCACAGACTACGCAGTATTTT.

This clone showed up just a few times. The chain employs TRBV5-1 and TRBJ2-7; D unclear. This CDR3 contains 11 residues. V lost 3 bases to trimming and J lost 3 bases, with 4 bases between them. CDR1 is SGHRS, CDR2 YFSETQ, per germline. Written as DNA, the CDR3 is TGCGCCAGCAGCTCCTACTACGAGCAGTACTTC. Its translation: CASSSYYEQYF.

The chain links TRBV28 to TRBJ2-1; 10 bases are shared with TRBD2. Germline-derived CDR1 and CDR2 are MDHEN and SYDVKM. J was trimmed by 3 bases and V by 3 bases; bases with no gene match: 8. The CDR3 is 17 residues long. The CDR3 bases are TGTGCCAGCAGTTTGACCTGGTGGACTAGCGGCTACAATGAGCAGTTCTTC. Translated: CASSLTWWTSGYNEQFF.

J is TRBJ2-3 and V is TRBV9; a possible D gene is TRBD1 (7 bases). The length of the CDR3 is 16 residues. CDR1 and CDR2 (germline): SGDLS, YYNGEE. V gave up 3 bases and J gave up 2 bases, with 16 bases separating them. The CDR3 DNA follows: TGTGCCAGCAGCGGTCCGGACAGGAGGGACACAGATACGCAGTATTTT. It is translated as CASSGPDRRDTDTQYF.